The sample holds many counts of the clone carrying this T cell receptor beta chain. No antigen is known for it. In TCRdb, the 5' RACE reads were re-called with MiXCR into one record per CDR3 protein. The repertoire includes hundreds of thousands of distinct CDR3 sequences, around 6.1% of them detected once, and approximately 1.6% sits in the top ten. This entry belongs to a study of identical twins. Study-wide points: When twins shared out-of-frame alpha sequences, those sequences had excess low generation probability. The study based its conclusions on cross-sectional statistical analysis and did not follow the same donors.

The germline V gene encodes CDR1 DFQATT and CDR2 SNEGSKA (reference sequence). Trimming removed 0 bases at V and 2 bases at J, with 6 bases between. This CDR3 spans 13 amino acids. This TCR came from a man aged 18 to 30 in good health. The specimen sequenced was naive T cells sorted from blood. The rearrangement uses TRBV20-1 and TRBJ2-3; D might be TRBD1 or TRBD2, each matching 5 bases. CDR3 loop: CSARDGTTDTQYF. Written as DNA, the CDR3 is TGCAGTGCTAGAGACGGGACCACAGATACGCAGTATTTT.